The present entry profiles one TCR beta chain with its context. The data were obtained in a study of blood T cell repertoires in COVID-19. Study-wide context: The samples span acute and convalescent COVID-19 from the United States, Italy and Spain. T cells, B-cell-depleted T cells, or PBMCs supplied cDNA or gDNA.

Original analysis: Amplification with reference gene primers provided the estimates of nucleated cell counts. Profiling relied on immunoSEQ multiplex PCR, and the TCRdb table lists in-frame clones only, not all of them. The DNA was the basis for D and trimming; V, J and clone size are from that table. The repertoire consists of under 200,000 clones, with over 60% occurring once and the leading ten covering 7% to 10%. This CDR3 is built from 14 residues. The V gene end was trimmed by 6 bases and the J gene end by 4 bases; junction bases not matched to a gene: 9. Germline loops: CDR1 SNHLY, CDR2 FYNNEI.

The source is a man aged 60 to 75 with acute or convalescent COVID-19. The source material was peripheral blood. The V and J genes are TRBV2 and TRBJ2-7; 7 bases fit TRBD1. The CDR3 loop reads CASSPLGQSYEQYF. CDR3 nucleotide sequence: TGTGCCAGCAGCCCCCTGGGACAGAGTTACGAGCAGTACTTC.